At least ten counts were recorded for the clone carrying this TCR beta chain. Antigen specificity is unknown. V was clipped by 3 bases and J by 12 bases; unmatched bases: 4. This CDR3 spans 12 amino acids. Germline CDR1 reads SGHDN; CDR2 reads FVKESK. The sample comes from a study of regulatory T cells in long-lasting Graves disease. Findings and caveats of the study: Persistent-disease Graves' patients showed less TCR diversity than new cases. Persistent disease was associated with favored TRBV28 usage and with favored use of TRBJ1-2 and TRBJ2-5.

Sample time point: newly diagnosed GD, antithyroid drugs for less than 3 months. There was RNA extracted from PBMCs, and the TCR library was made from it. Peripheral blood, at 8 to 9 milliliters, went into EDTA tubes. Building the TCR beta libraries relied on iRepertoire HTBI primers, and CDR3 regions underwent Arm-PCR. TCRdb reanalysed the multiplex PCR reads using MiXCR and keeps one entry per CDR3 protein. The sample lists about 620,000 distinct CDR3 sequences, 15% to 20% occurring once. These same data were also listed under a study on T cells in Graves' hyperthyroidism and ophthalmopathy. This second study says: Primed by the HTBI set, a first-round RT-PCR was run on the TCR CDR3.

This sample comprised peripheral blood mononuclear cells (PBMCs), obtained at new diagnosis, from a patient treated with antithyroid drugs. This chain uses TRBV14 with TRBJ2-7; TRBD2 matches at 11 bases. The source is a woman in her 30s with Graves disease. CDR3 bases: TGTGCCAGCAGCCAGCCTAGCGGGAGGCCGTACTTC. It is translated as CASSQPSGRPYF. Supplemented by reference TRBV14 and TRBJ2-7, the full variable domain reads EAGVTQFPSHSVIEKGQTVTLRCDPISGHDNLYWYRRVMGKEIKFLLHFVKESKQDESGMPNNRFLAERTGGTYSTLKVQPAELEDSGVYFCASSQPSGRPYFGPGTRLTVT.